The rows below give T cell receptor beta chains drawn from one sample of a study of blood T cell repertoires in COVID-19. Assay: immunoSEQ multiplex PCR; the TCRdb copy retains only in-frame clones and omits some. The sample holds some 110,000 clones, approximately 81% seen once. Sequenced material: peripheral blood. The origin of the receptors is a man aged 35 to 55 with acute or convalescent COVID-19. The CDR3 runs from the conserved cysteine through the conserved F or W. A D gene is named only where the DNA matches it firmly. Clone size is stated in some rows and not others, as once, few, many or a class when expanded.

>TRBV6-5|TRBJ2-7|15|-|TRBD1
CASGIGTGGPYEQYF
TGTGCCAGTGGCATCGGGACAGGGGGCCCCTACGAGCAGTACTTC
>TRBV5-1|TRBJ2-6|15|-|-
CASSSGVSGANVLTF
TGCGCCAGCAGCTCGGGGGTCTCTGGGGCCAACGTCCTGACTTTC
>TRBV28|TRBJ2-7|14|-|TRBD1
CATDHRGWSNEQYF
TGTGCCACTGACCACAGGGGGTGGTCTAACGAGCAGTACTTC
>TRBV9|TRBJ1-2|15|-|TRBD1
CASSASPQGDYGYTF
TGTGCCAGCAGCGCGTCCCCTCAGGGGGACTATGGCTACACCTTC
>TRBV7-8|TRBJ2-1|15|-|TRBD1
CASSPRTGLTNEQFF
TGTGCCAGCAGCCCAAGGACAGGTCTGACCAATGAGCAGTTCTTC
>TRBV5-1|TRBJ1-1|16|-|-
CASSLGLQAMNTEAFF
TGCGCCAGCAGCTTGGGACTTCAAGCGATGAACACTGAAGCTTTCTTT
>TRBV27|TRBJ2-1|16|-|TRBD2
CASSSRAGSSYNEQFF
TGTGCCAGCAGTTCCAGAGCGGGGAGCTCCTACAATGAGCAGTTCTTC
>TRBV11-3|TRBJ1-6|13|-|-
CASSFGQTSPLHF
TGTGCCAGCAGTTTCGGACAGACTTCACCCCTCCACTTT
>TRBV3-1/TRBV3-2|TRBJ2-3|16|-|TRBD1
CASSQWTGGFGDTQYF
TGTGCCAGCAGCCAGTGGACAGGGGGGTTTGGAGATACGCAGTATTTT
>TRBV28|TRBJ1-3|14|-|-
CASKPPGKGNTIYF
TGTGCCAGCAAGCCCCCAGGGAAGGGAAACACCATATATTTT
>TRBV4-1|TRBJ2-3|17|-|TRBD2
CASSQDWLAGGKDTQYF
TGCGCCAGCAGCCAAGACTGGCTAGCGGGGGGGAAGGATACGCAGTATTTT
>TRBV4-1|TRBJ2-3|17|-|TRBD1
CASSQAGPQGGPDTQYF
TGCGCCAGCAGCCAAGCCGGGCCCCAAGGGGGCCCAGATACGCAGTATTTT
>TRBV1|TRBJ1-5|15|few|-
CTSSQDGGRGQPQHF
TGCACCAGCAGCCAAGACGGAGGGAGAGGTCAGCCCCAGCATTTT
>TRBV6-2/TRBV6-3|TRBJ2-2|20|-|TRBD2
CASSYSYGLAGGFFTGELFF
TGTGCCAGCAGTTACTCTTATGGACTAGCGGGGGGATTTTTCACCGGGGAGCTGTTTTTT
>TRBV23-1|TRBJ2-5|16|-|TRBD2
CASSQSSGTSQETQYF
TGCGCCAGCAGTCAATCGAGCGGGACTTCACAAGAGACCCAGTACTTC
>TRBV9|TRBJ2-5|13|-|-
CASSVASAETQYF
TGTGCCAGCAGCGTAGCTAGCGCGGAGACCCAGTACTTC
>TRBV11-2|TRBJ2-7|16|-|-
CASSFGSSRKYLKQYF
TGTGCCAGCAGCTTCGGGTCTAGCCGAAAATACCTCAAGCAGTACTTC
>TRBV5-1|TRBJ1-4|14|-|-
CASSYSATNEKLFF
TGCGCCAGCAGCTACAGTGCAACTAATGAAAAACTGTTTTTT
>TRBV10-2|TRBJ2-7|14|-|TRBD2
CASTTSGVSYEQYF
TGCGCCAGCACGACTAGCGGAGTTTCCTACGAGCAGTACTTC
>TRBV6-4|TRBJ2-1|14|once|-
CASSEQGGYNEQFF
TGTGCCAGCAGTGAACAGGGGGGGTACAATGAGCAGTTCTTC
>TRBV6-2/TRBV6-3|TRBJ2-3|16|-|TRBD1
CASSYYDRVGTDTQYF
TGTGCCAGCAGTTACTATGACAGGGTAGGCACAGATACGCAGTATTTT
>TRBV27|TRBJ2-5|16|-|TRBD2
CASSSSVGEGQETQYF
TGTGCCAGCAGTTCCTCGGTTGGGGAGGGCCAAGAGACCCAGTACTTC
>TRBV28|TRBJ2-5|18|-|TRBD2
CASSPGGGGLAGTETQYF
TGTGCCAGCAGTCCAGGGGGGGGCGGACTAGCGGGGACAGAGACCCAGTACTTC
>TRBV5-4|TRBJ2-7|14|-|-
CASSSTGDIHEQYF
TGTGCCAGCAGCTCCACCGGGGATATCCACGAGCAGTACTTC